This is a list of T cell receptor beta chains from one sample in a study of blood T cells in healthy people across ages. Via MiXCR, TCRdb re-called the 5' RACE reads, giving one row per CDR3 protein. The sample consists of about 2 million distinct CDR3 sequences, roughly 49% of them appearing once. Sequenced sample: blood. These receptor sequences come from a woman in her thirties or forties in good health. The CDR3 runs from the conserved cysteine through the conserved F or W. The order of the fields is clone size, J gene, V gene, D gene, CDR3 protein, CDR3 DNA. D genes are given only for firm matches. Clone size, where shown, is once, few, many, or a class for clones that have expanded.

clone_size: many
j_call: TRBJ2-1
v_call: TRBV7-2
d_call: TRBD1
cdr3_aa: CASSLVGQGISNEQFF
cdr3_nt: TGTGCCAGCAGCTTAGTAGGACAGGGGATTAGCAATGAGCAGTTCTTC

clone_size: NA
j_call: TRBJ2-3
v_call: TRBV6-5
d_call: NA
cdr3_aa: CASSYSGSHTQYF
cdr3_nt: TGTGCCAGCAGTTACTCAGGGAGTCATACGCAGTATTTT

clone_size: few
j_call: TRBJ2-7
v_call: TRBV4-2
d_call: NA
cdr3_aa: CASSQGGLRLRNEQYF
cdr3_nt: TGTGCCAGCAGCCAAGGAGGACTCAGGCTACGGAACGAGCAGTACTTC

clone_size: NA
j_call: TRBJ1-2
v_call: TRBV4-3
d_call: NA
cdr3_aa: CASSQVSRAGKRGYTF
cdr3_nt: TGCGCCAGCAGCCAAGTTTCGCGGGCAGGCAAACGGGGCTACACCTTC

clone_size: NA
j_call: TRBJ2-5
v_call: TRBV12-5
d_call: TRBD1
cdr3_aa: CASGLEDTGGGQETQYF
cdr3_nt: TGTGCTAGTGGTTTGGAAGACACAGGGGGCGGCCAAGAGACCCAGTACTTC

clone_size: NA
j_call: TRBJ2-4
v_call: TRBV5-1
d_call: NA
cdr3_aa: CASRSDKNIQYF
cdr3_nt: TGCGCCAGCAGATCTGACAAAAACATTCAGTACTTC

clone_size: few
j_call: TRBJ1-2
v_call: TRBV6-5
d_call: NA
cdr3_aa: CASSYLGQDQLYGYTF
cdr3_nt: TGTGCCAGCAGTTACTTGGGGCAGGACCAACTCTATGGCTACACCTTC

clone_size: NA
j_call: TRBJ1-1
v_call: TRBV25-1
d_call: NA
cdr3_aa: CASSEYRGARTEAFF
cdr3_nt: TGTGCCAGCAGTGAATATAGAGGGGCGAGAACTGAAGCTTTCTTT

clone_size: NA
j_call: TRBJ2-5
v_call: TRBV3-1
d_call: TRBD2
cdr3_aa: CASSLTSGGVATQYF
cdr3_nt: TGTGCCAGCAGTCTCACTAGCGGGGGGGTGGCGACCCAGTACTTC

clone_size: NA
j_call: TRBJ2-1
v_call: TRBV6-2/TRBV6-3
d_call: TRBD1
cdr3_aa: CASRPGQTYNEQFF
cdr3_nt: TGTGCCAGCAGACCGGGACAGACATACAATGAGCAGTTCTTC

clone_size: few
j_call: TRBJ2-7
v_call: TRBV7-2
d_call: NA
cdr3_aa: CASSPRDPTYEQYF
cdr3_nt: TGTGCCAGCAGCCCCCGGGACCCAACCTACGAGCAGTACTTC

clone_size: NA
j_call: TRBJ1-2
v_call: TRBV11-2
d_call: NA
cdr3_aa: CASSLGARLRESNYGYTF
cdr3_nt: TGTGCCAGCAGCTTAGGTGCCCGACTAAGGGAATCTAACTATGGCTACACCTTC

clone_size: NA
j_call: TRBJ2-1
v_call: TRBV7-2
d_call: TRBD2
cdr3_aa: CASSFQVAGGLGEQFF
cdr3_nt: TGTGCCAGCAGCTTCCAGGTAGCGGGGGGGCTCGGTGAGCAGTTCTTC

clone_size: NA
j_call: TRBJ2-3
v_call: TRBV18
d_call: NA
cdr3_aa: CASSPPEETSTDTQYF
cdr3_nt: TGTGCCAGCTCACCACCGGAGGAAACTAGCACAGATACGCAGTATTTT

clone_size: once
j_call: TRBJ1-1
v_call: TRBV9
d_call: TRBD1
cdr3_aa: CASSSLPGQGQNTEAFF
cdr3_nt: TGTGCCAGCAGCTCATTACCGGGACAGGGCCAGAACACTGAAGCTTTCTTT

clone_size: few
j_call: TRBJ2-1
v_call: TRBV10-3
d_call: TRBD1
cdr3_aa: CAIRPGQGNNEQFF
cdr3_nt: TGTGCCATCAGGCCGGGACAGGGAAACAATGAGCAGTTCTTC

clone_size: few
j_call: TRBJ2-5
v_call: TRBV7-2
d_call: NA
cdr3_aa: CASSLGVGGHGTQYF
cdr3_nt: TGTGCCAGCAGCTTAGGGGTAGGGGGGCACGGGACCCAGTACTTC

clone_size: NA
j_call: TRBJ2-3
v_call: TRBV6-5
d_call: NA
cdr3_aa: CASSRPDGGRDTQYF
cdr3_nt: TGTGCCAGCAGCCGCCCGGACGGGGGGCGGGACACGCAGTATTTT